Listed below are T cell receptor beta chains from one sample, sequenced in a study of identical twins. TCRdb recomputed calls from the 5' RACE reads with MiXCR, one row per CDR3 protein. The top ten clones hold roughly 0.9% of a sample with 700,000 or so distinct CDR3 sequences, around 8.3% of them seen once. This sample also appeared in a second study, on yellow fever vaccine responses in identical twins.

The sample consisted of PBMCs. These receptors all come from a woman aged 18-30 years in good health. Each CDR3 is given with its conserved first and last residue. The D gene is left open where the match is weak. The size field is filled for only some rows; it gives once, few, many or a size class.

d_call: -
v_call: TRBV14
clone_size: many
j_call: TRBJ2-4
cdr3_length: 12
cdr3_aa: CASSQVEGVMYF
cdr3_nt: TGTGCCAGCAGCCAAGTGGAAGGGGTAATGTACTTC

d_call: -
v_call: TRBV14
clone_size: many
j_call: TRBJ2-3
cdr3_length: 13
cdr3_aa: CASRPRPGDTQYF
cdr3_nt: TGTGCCAGCAGACCGCGACCGGGCGATACGCAGTATTTT

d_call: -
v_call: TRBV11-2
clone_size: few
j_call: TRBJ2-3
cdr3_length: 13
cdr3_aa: CASLSRKGDTQYF
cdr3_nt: TGTGCCAGCTTAAGCCGAAAAGGAGATACGCAGTATTTT

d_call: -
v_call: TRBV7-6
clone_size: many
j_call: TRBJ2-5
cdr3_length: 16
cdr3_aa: CASSKTSSWSLETQYF
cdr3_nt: TGTGCCAGCAGCAAGACTAGTTCATGGAGTTTAGAGACCCAGTACTTC

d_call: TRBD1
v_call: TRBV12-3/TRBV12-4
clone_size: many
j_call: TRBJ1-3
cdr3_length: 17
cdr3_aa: CASSFFQGGNSGNTIYF
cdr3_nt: TGTGCCAGCAGTTTCTTCCAGGGGGGAAACTCTGGAAACACCATATATTTT

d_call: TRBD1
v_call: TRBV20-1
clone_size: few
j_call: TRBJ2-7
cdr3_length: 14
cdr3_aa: CSASRQGSSYEQYF
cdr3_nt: TGCAGTGCTAGCCGACAGGGGAGCTCCTACGAGCAGTACTTC

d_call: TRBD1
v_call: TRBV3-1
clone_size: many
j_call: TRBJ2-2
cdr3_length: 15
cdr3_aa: CASSRDRVGTGELFF
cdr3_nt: TGTGCCAGCAGCCGGGACAGGGTGGGAACCGGGGAGCTGTTTTTT

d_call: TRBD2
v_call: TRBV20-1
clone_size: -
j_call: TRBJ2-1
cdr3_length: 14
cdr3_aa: CSASFGLAGAEQFF
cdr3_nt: TGCAGTGCCAGTTTTGGACTAGCGGGGGCTGAGCAGTTCTTC

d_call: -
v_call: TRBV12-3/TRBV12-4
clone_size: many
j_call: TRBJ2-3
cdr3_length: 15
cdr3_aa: CASSLWQGTADTQYF
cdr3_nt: TGTGCCAGCAGTTTATGGCAGGGAACGGCAGATACGCAGTATTTT

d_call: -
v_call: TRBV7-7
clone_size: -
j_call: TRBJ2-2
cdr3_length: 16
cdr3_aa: CASSLNLGGDTGELFF
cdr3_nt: TGTGCTAGCAGCCTCAACCTTGGGGGAGACACCGGGGAGCTGTTTTTT

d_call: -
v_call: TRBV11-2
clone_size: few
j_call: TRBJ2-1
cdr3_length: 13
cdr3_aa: CASSRAADNEQFF
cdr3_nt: TGTGCCAGCAGCCGGGCCGCGGACAATGAGCAGTTCTTC

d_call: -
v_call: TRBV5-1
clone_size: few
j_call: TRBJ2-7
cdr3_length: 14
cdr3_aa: CASSFEGLTYEQYF
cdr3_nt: TGCGCCAGCAGCTTCGAGGGACTGACCTACGAGCAGTACTTC

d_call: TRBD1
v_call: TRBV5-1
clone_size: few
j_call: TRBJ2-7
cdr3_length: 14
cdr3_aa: CASSSGQGRHEQYF
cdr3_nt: TGCGCCAGCAGCTCAGGACAGGGAAGACACGAGCAGTACTTC

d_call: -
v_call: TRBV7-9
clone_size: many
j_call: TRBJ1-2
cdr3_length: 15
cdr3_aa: CASSLPDRLNYGYTF
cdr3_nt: TGTGCCAGCAGCCTGCCGGACAGACTTAACTATGGCTACACCTTC

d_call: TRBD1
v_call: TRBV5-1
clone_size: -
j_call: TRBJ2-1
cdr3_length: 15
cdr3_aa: CASSFGQGFPTEQFF
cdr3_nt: TGCGCCAGCAGCTTTGGACAGGGGTTTCCTACTGAGCAGTTCTTC

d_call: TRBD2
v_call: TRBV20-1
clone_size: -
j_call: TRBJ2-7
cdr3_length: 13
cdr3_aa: CSSPGTSDFEQYF
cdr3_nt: TGCAGTTCCCCCGGGACTAGCGATTTCGAGCAGTACTTC

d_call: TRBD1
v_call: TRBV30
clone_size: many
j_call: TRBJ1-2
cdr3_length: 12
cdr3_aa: CAWSTGGRDYTF
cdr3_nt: TGTGCCTGGTCGACAGGGGGTAGAGACTACACCTTC

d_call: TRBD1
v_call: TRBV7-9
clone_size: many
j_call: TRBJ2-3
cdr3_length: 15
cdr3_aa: CASRSGQLGTDTQYF
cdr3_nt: TGTGCCAGCAGATCGGGACAGTTGGGGACAGATACGCAGTATTTT

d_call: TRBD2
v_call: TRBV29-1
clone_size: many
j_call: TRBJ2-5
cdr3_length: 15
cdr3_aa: CSVDLAGGLRETQYF
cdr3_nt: TGCAGCGTTGATCTAGCGGGGGGGCTCCGGGAGACCCAGTACTTC

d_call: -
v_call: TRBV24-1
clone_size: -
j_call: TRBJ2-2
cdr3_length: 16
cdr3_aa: CATSDLATRKSGELFF
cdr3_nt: TGTGCCACCAGTGATTTGGCGACTAGGAAGTCCGGGGAGCTGTTTTTT

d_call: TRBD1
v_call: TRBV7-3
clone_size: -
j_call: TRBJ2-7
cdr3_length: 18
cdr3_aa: CASSLMGTGVLLAYEQYF
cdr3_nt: TGTGCCAGCAGCTTAATGGGTACAGGGGTGTTACTAGCCTACGAGCAGTACTTC

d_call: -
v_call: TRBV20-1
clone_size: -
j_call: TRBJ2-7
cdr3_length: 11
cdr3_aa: CSARRENEQYF
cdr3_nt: TGCAGTGCTAGACGGGAGAACGAGCAGTACTTC

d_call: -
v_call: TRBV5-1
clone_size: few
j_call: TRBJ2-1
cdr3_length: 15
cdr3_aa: CASSLVPGENNEQFF
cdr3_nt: TGCGCCAGCAGCTTGGTTCCAGGGGAGAACAATGAGCAGTTCTTC

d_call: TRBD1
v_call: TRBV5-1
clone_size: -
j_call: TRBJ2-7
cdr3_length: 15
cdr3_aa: CASSFLRTGGYEQYF
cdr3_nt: TGCGCCAGCAGCTTTTTAAGGACAGGGGGCTACGAGCAGTACTTC

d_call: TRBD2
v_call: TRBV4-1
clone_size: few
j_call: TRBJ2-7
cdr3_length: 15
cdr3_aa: CASSYFSGSANEQYF
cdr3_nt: TGCGCCAGCAGCTACTTTAGCGGGAGTGCGAACGAGCAGTACTTC

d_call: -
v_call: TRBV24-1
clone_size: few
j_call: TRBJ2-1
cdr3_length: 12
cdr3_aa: CATSRYGTEQFF
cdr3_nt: TGTGCCACCAGTCGATATGGAACTGAGCAGTTCTTC

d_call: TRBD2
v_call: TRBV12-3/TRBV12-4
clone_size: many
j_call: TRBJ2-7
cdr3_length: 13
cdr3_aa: CATQRSGVHEQYF
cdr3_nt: TGTGCCACCCAGAGGAGCGGGGTCCACGAGCAGTACTTC

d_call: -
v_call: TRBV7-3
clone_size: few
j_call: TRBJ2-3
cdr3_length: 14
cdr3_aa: CASSQGTHTDTQYF
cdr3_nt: TGTGCCAGCAGCCAAGGGACCCATACGGATACGCAGTATTTT

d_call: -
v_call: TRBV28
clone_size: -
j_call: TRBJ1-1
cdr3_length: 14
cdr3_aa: CASSVQGTGTEAFF
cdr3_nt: TGTGCCAGCAGTGTACAGGGTACGGGGACTGAAGCTTTCTTT

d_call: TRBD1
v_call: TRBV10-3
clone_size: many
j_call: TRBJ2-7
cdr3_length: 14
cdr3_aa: CAISYRQGGYEQYF
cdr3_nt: TGTGCCATCAGTTATAGACAGGGGGGGTACGAGCAGTACTTC

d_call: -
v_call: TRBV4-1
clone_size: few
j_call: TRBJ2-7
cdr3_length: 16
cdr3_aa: CASSQDIGTSFYEQYF
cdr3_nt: TGCGCCAGCAGCCAAGATATCGGGACTTCCTTCTACGAGCAGTACTTC

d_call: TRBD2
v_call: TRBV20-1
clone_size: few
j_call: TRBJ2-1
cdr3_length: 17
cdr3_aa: CSAKPFIAGARGGEQFF
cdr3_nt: TGCAGTGCTAAACCCTTCATAGCGGGAGCCAGGGGGGGTGAGCAGTTCTTC

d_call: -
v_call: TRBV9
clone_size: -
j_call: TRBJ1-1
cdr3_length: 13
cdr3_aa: CASSVGVGDKAFF
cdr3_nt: TGTGCCAGCAGCGTAGGGGTGGGGGATAAAGCTTTCTTT

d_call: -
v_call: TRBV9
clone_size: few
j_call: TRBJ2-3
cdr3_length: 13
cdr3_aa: CASSAPRTDTQYF
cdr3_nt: TGTGCCAGCAGCGCCCCTCGCACAGATACGCAGTATTTT

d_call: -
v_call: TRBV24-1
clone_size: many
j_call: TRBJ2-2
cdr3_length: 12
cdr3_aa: CGARSNTGELFF
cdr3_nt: TGTGGGGCACGATCGAACACCGGGGAGCTGTTTTTT

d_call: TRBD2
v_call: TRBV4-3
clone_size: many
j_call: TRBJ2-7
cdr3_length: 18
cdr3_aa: CASSQDAGGSGRLYEQYF
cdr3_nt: TGCGCCAGCAGCCAAGATGCTGGAGGTAGCGGGAGGTTATACGAGCAGTACTTC

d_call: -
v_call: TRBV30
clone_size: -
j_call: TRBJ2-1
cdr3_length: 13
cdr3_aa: CAWGRRLLNEQFF
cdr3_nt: TGTGCCTGGGGGAGGCGGCTCTTAAATGAGCAGTTCTTC

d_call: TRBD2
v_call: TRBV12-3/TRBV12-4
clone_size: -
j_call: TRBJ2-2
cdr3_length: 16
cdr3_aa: CASSFTWGGSGGELFF
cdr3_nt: TGTGCCAGCAGTTTTACGTGGGGCGGGAGCGGCGGGGAGCTGTTTTTT

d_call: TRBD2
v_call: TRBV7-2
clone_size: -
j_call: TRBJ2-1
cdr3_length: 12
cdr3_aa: CASSFQRGTLLF
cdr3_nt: TGTGCCAGCAGCTTCCAGCGGGGTACCCTTCTCTTC

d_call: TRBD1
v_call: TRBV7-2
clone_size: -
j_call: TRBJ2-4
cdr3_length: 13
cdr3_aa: CASSKGTVNIQYF
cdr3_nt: TGTGCCAGCAGCAAAGGGACAGTCAACATTCAGTACTTC

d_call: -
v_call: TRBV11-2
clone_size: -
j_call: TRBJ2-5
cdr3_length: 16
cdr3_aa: CASSHPRGRTPETQYF
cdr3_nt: TGTGCCAGCAGCCACCCCCGGGGTAGGACGCCGGAGACCCAGTACTTC

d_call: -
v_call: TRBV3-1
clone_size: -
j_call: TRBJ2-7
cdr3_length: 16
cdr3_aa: CASSQQSAVYPYEQYF
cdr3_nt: TGTGCCAGCAGCCAACAATCGGCAGTCTATCCCTACGAGCAGTACTTC

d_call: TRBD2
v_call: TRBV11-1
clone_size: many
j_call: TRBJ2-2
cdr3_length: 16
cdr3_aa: CASSLLAGGNTGELFF
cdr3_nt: TGTGCCAGCAGCTTACTAGCGGGAGGGAACACCGGGGAGCTGTTTTTT

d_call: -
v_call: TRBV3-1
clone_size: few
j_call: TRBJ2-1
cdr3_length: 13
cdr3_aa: CASSTPPKDIEFF
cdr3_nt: TGTGCCAGCAGCACCCCCCCCAAGGATATTGAGTTCTTC

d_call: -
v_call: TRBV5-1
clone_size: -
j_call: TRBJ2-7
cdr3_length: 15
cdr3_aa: CASSPGDHSLGGQYF
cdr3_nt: TGCGCCAGCAGCCCGGGGGACCACAGCCTTGGGGGGCAGTACTTC

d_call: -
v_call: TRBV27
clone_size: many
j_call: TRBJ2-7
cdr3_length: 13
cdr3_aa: CASSSPGAYEQYF
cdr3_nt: TGTGCCAGCAGTTCCCCGGGGGCCTACGAGCAGTACTTC

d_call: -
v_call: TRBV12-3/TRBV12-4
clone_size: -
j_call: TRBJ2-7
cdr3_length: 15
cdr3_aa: CASSFKGQGVYEQYF
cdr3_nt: TGTGCCAGCAGTTTTAAAGGACAAGGGGTCTACGAGCAGTACTTC

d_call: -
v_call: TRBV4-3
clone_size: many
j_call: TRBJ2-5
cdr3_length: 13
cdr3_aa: CASSQDSGETQYF
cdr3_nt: TGCGCCAGCAGCCAAGATTCCGGGGAAACCCAGTACTTC

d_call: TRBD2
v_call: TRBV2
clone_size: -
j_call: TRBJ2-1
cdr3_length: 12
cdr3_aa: CASRGGAYEQFF
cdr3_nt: TGTGCCAGTCGCGGGGGGGCGTATGAGCAGTTCTTC

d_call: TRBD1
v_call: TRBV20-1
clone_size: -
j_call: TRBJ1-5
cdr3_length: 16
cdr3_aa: CCARDLRGQGNQPQHF
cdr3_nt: TGCTGTGCTAGAGATCTCAGGGGGCAGGGCAATCAGCCCCAGCATTTT

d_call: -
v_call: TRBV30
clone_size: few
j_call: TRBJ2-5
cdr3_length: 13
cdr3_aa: CAWSEEPQETQYF
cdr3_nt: TGTGCCTGGAGTGAAGAACCCCAAGAGACCCAGTACTTC

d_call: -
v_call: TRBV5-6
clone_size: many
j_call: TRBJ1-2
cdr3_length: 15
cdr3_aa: CASSPEGPLNYGYTF
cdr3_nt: TGTGCCAGCAGCCCGGAAGGGCCGCTTAACTATGGCTACACCTTC

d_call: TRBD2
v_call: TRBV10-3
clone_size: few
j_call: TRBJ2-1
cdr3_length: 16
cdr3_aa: CAISDLAGVSYNEQFF
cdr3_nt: TGTGCCATCAGTGACCTAGCGGGAGTATCCTACAATGAGCAGTTCTTC

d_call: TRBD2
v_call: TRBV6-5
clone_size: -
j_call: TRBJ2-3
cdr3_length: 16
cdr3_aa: CASSYRHSGGTDTQYF
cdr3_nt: TGTGCCAGCAGTTACCGTCATAGCGGGGGCACAGATACGCAGTATTTT